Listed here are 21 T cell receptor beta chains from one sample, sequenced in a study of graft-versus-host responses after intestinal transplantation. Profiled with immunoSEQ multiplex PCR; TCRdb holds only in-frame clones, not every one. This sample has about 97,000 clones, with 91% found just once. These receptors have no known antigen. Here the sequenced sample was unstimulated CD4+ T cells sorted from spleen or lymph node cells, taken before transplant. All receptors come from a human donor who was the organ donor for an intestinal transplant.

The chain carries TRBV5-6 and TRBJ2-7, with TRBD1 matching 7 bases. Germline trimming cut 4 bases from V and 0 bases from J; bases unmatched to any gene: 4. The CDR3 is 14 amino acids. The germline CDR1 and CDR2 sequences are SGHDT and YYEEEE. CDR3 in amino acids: CASSPGQNSYEQYF. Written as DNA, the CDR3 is TGTGCCAGCAGCCCGGGACAGAACTCCTACGAGCAGTACTTC.

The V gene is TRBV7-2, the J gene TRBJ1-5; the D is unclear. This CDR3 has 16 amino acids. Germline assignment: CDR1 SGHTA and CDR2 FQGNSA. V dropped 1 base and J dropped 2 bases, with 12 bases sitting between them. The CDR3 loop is CASSLEPGGGNQPQHF. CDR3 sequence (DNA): TGTGCCAGCAGCTTAGAGCCGGGCGGGGGCAATCAGCCCCAGCATTTT.

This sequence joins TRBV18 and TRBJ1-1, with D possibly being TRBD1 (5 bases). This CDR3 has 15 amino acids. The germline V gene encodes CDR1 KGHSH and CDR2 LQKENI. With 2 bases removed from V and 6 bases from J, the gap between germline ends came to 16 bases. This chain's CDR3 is CASSPGSQGGAEAFF. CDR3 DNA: TGTGCCAGCTCACCAGGCAGCCAGGGAGGGGCTGAAGCTTTCTTT.

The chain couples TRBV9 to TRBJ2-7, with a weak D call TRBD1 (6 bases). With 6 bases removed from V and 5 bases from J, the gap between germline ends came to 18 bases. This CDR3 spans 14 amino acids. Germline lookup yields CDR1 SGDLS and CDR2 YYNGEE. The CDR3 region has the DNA TGTGCCAGCACCATTGACAGGAGGTTAGACGAGCAGTACTTC. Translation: CASTIDRRLDEQYF.

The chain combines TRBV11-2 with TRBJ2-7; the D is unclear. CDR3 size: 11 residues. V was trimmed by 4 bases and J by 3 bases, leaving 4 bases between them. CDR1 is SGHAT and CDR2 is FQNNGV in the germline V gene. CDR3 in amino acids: CASSSFYEQYF. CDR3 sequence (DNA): TGTGCCAGCAGCTCTTTCTACGAGCAGTACTTC.

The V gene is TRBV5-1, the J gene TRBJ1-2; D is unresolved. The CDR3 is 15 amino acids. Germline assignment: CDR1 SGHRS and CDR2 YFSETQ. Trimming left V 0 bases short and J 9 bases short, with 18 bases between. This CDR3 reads CASSLGGRELSSYTF. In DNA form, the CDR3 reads TGCGCCAGCAGCTTGGGAGGCCGGGAACTCAGTAGCTACACCTTC. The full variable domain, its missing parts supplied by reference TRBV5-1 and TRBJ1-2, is KAGVTQTPRYLIKTRGQQVTLSCSPISGHRSVSWYQQTPGQGLQFLFEYFSETQRNKGNFPGRFSGRQFSNSRSEMNVSTLELGDSALYLCASSLGGRELSSYTFGSGTRLTVV.

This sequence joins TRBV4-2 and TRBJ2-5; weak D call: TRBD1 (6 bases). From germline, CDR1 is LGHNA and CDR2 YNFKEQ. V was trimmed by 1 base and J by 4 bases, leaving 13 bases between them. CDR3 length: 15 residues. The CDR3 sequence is CASSQGQGSSETQYF. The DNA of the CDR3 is TGTGCCAGCAGCCAAGGTCAGGGGTCATCAGAGACCCAGTACTTC.

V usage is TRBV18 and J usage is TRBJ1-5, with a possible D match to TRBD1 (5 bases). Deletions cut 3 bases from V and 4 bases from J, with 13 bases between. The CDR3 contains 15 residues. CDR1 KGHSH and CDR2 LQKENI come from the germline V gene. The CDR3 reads CASSPFTTANQPQHF. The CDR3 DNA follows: TGTGCCAGCTCACCTTTCACGACAGCTAATCAGCCCCAGCATTTT.

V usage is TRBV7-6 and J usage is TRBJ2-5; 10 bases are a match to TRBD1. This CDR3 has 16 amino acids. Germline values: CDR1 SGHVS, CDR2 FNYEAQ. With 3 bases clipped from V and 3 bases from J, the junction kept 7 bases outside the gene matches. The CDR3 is CASSFWDRGGEETQYF. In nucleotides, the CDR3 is TGTGCCAGCAGCTTCTGGGACAGGGGAGGGGAAGAGACCCAGTACTTC.

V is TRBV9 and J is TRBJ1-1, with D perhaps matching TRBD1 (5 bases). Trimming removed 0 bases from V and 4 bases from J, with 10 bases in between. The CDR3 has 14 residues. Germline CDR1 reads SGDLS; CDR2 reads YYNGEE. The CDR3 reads CASSVEGLGTEAFF. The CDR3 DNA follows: TGTGCCAGCAGCGTAGAGGGGTTAGGCACTGAAGCTTTCTTT.

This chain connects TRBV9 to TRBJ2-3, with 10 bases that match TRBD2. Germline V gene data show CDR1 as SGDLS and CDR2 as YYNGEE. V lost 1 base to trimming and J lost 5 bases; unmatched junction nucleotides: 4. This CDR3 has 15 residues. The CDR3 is CASSVIPSGGDTQYF. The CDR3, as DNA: TGTGCCAGCAGCGTAATCCCTAGCGGGGGAGATACGCAGTATTTT.

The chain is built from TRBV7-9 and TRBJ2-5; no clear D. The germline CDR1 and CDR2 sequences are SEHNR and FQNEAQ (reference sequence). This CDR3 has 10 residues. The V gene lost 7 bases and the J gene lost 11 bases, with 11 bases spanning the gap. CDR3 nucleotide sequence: TGTGCCAGCATCCCCCTGGAGCAGTACTTC. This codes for CASIPLEQYF.

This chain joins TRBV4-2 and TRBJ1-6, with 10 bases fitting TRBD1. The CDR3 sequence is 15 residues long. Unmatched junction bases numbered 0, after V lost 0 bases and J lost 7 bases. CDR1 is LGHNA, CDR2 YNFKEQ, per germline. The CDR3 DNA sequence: TGTGCCAGCAGCCAAGAGGACAGGGGGAATTCACCCCTCCACTTT. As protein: CASSQEDRGNSPLHF.

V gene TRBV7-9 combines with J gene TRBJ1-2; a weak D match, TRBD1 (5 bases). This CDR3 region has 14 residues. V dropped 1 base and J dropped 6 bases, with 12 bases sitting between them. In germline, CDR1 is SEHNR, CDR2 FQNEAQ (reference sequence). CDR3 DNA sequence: TGTGCCAGCAGCTTAGGGGGCGCTGGGAATGGCTACACCTTC. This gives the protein CASSLGGAGNGYTF.

CDR3 coding DNA: TGTGCCAGCAGCTCAGGCCTGGGGCCCACAGATACGCAGTATTTT. Its protein is CASSSGLGPTDTQYF. The chain uses TRBV9 and TRBJ2-3; TRBD1 is a possible D gene (5 bases). The CDR3 covers 15 residues. The V end lost 4 bases, the J end lost 2 bases, and 14 bases lay between the germline ends. The V gene's germline CDR1 is SGDLS and CDR2 YYNGEE.

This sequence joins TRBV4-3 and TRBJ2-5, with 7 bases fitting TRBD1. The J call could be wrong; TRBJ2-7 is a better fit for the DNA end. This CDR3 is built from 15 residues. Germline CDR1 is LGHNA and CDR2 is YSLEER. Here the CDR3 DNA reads TGCGCCAGCAGTCAGGAGACAGGGCCGCCGGACGAGCAGTACTTC. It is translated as CASSQETGPPDEQYF.

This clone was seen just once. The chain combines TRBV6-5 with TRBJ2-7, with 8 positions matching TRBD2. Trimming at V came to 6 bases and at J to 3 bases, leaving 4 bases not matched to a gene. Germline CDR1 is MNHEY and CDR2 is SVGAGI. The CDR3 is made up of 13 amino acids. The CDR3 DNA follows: TGTGCCAGCAGCCGCGGGAGGAACTACGAGCAGTACTTC. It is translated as CASSRGRNYEQYF.

The CDR3 DNA reads TGTGCCAGCAGCTGGGCCCCGAAACTCTATGGCTACACCTTC. This gives the protein CASSWAPKLYGYTF. This chain connects TRBV6-5 to TRBJ1-2; D call uncertain. With 6 bases removed from V and 4 bases from J, the gap between germline ends came to 15 bases. CDR1 and CDR2 (germline): MNHEY, SVGAGI. The CDR3 loop spans 14 amino acids.

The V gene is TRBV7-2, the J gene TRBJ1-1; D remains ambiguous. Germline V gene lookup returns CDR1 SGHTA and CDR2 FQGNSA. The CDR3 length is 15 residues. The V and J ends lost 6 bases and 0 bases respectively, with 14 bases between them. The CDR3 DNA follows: TGTGCCAGCAGTCCCGCCGGGAAAGTGAACACTGAAGCTTTCTTT. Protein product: CASSPAGKVNTEAFF.

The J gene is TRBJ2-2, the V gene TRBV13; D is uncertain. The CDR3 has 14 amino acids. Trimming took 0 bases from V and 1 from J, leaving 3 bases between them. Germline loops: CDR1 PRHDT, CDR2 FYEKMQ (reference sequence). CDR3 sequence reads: CASSLGRNTGELFF. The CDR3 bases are TGTGCCAGCAGCTTAGGGCGGAACACCGGGGAGCTGTTTTTT.

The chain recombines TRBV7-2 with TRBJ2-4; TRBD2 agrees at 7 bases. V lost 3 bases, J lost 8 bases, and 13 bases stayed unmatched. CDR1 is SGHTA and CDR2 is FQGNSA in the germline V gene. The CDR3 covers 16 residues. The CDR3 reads CASSFSKFTSVDIQYF. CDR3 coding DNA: TGTGCCAGCAGCTTCTCTAAGTTTACTAGCGTGGACATTCAGTACTTC.